The clone carrying this T cell receptor beta chain has a count of ten or more. The antigen is unknown. These data are taken from a study of glioma-infiltrating T cells. The V gene's germline CDR1 is MNHNY and CDR2 SVGAGI (reference sequence). The CDR3 sequence is 14 residues long. V dropped 0 bases and J dropped 7 bases, with 13 bases sitting between them. The iRepertoire nested amplicon-rescue multiplex PCR amplified TCR alpha and beta CDR3s from RNA. For one-step reverse transcription and amplification, 100-400 ng of tissue mRNA or PBMC total RNA was used. TCRdb itself ran the multiplex PCR reads through MiXCR, one entry per CDR3 protein. The sample includes about 93,000 distinct CDR3 sequences, approximately 40% of them seen just once. Study findings and constraints: Gliomas, especially low-grade, showed above-expected tissue-blood divergence; non-neoplastic patients showed below. Only very few CDR3 sequences appeared in both tissue and blood.

The TCR was taken from a human donor with low-grade glioma or glioblastoma, undergoing nonglioma brain surgery, or in good health (not recorded which). The sample taken for sequencing was glioma tissue, nonneoplastic brain tissue, or PBMCs (not recorded which). V usage is TRBV6-6 and J usage is TRBJ2-7; TRBD2 is a possible D gene (5 bases). The CDR3 DNA reads as TGTGCCAGCAGTTACTCCTCCGGGATTCTAGAGCAGTACTTC. Its protein product is CASSYSSGILEQYF.